These T cell receptor beta chains were read from a single sample in a study of metastatic and nonmetastatic thyroid tumors. TCRdb re-analyzed the PCR reads using MiXCR. This sample yields fewer than 15,000 clones, of which roughly 31% are seen a single time; about 15% belongs to the top ten. The specimen sequenced was tumor tissue. The receptor source for this set is a male donor with papillary thyroid cancer or a benign thyroid nodule (not recorded which). Some clones in this sample may be carry-over from other donors' samples. Each CDR3 is given with its conserved first and last residue. A D gene is named only where the DNA matches it firmly. Clone size, where shown, is once, few, many, or a class for clones that have expanded.

D	V	length	J	size	DNA	CDR3
-	TRBV6-1	17	TRBJ1-1	medium-sized	TGTGCCAGCAGTGCCTTTTTGGGCGGGGGTGCCAACACTGAAGCTTTCTTT	CASSAFLGGGANTEAFF
-	TRBV30	11	TRBJ2-7	medium-sized	TGTGCCTGGAGTTCTGGGTACGAGCAGTACTTC	CAWSSGYEQYF
TRBD1	TRBV20-1	14	TRBJ2-7	-	TGCAGTGCTATTCCGGGACAGGGTGGCAACGAGCAGTACTTC	CSAIPGQGGNEQYF
-	TRBV6-2/TRBV6-3	15	TRBJ1-2	-	TGTGCCAGCAGTTACTCAGAAACCGGGACCTATGGCTACACCTTC	CASSYSETGTYGYTF
-	TRBV5-1	16	TRBJ2-3	medium-sized	TGCGCCAGCAGCTTGGATCGGGGGCTAGTAGGAGATACGCAGTATTTT	CASSLDRGLVGDTQYF
-	TRBV5-1	16	TRBJ2-1	-	TGCGCCAGCAGCTTAGAACAGGTGGTCCGGAGTAATGAGCAGTTCTTC	CASSLEQVVRSNEQFF
-	TRBV20-1	14	TRBJ1-4	once	TGCAGTGCTAGAGATCCTACTAGCGGGGCGAAACTGTTTTTT	CSARDPTSGAKLFF
TRBD1	TRBV18	16	TRBJ2-7	few	TGTGCCAGCTCACCGAACCAGGGGGTCAGCTCCTACGAGCAGTACTTC	CASSPNQGVSSYEQYF
TRBD1	TRBV7-9	13	TRBJ1-2	many	TGTGCCAGCAGCCCCTTGGACAGGGATGGCTACACCTTC	CASSPLDRDGYTF
TRBD1	TRBV5-1	14	TRBJ1-6	medium-sized	TGCGCCAGCAGCTTGGGACAGGGTGTAACACCCCTCCACTTT	CASSLGQGVTPLHF
TRBD1	TRBV20-1	15	TRBJ2-1	once	TGCAGTGCTAGAGATCTTGGGACAGATTTCGGTGAGCAGTTCTTC	CSARDLGTDFGEQFF
TRBD1	TRBV6-2/TRBV6-3	13	TRBJ1-5	medium-sized	TGTGCCAGCAAACAGGGGCAGAATCAGCCCCAGCATTTT	CASKQGQNQPQHF
-	TRBV3-1	15	TRBJ1-2	few	TGTGCCAGCAGCCAAGCGCGGGACTTAGTTTATGGCTACACCTTC	CASSQARDLVYGYTF
-	TRBV3-1	12	TRBJ2-7	-	TGTGCCAGCAGCCAAGATAGCCACGAGCAGTACTTC	CASSQDSHEQYF
-	TRBV20-1	16	TRBJ2-7	few	TGCAGTGCTAGAGATATCGTCGGGGCAGGTCGAAGCGAGCAGTACTTC	CSARDIVGAGRSEQYF
-	TRBV6-2/TRBV6-3	15	TRBJ2-1	-	TGTGCCAGCGGTTACTTTGTCGGGGCCTACAATGAGCAGTTCTTC	CASGYFVGAYNEQFF
-	TRBV7-8	14	TRBJ2-7	-	TGTGCCAGCAGCTTACCAGGCTGGGGGTACGAGCAGTACTTC	CASSLPGWGYEQYF
TRBD1	TRBV28	17	TRBJ2-2	medium-sized	TGTGCCAGCAGTCCCCAGGGGGCGGGGAGGTACACCGGGGAGCTGTTTTTT	CASSPQGAGRYTGELFF
TRBD1	TRBV6-1	16	TRBJ1-6	-	TGTGCCAGCAGTGAAAGAGTAACAGGGGTTGGTTCACCCCTCCACTTT	CASSERVTGVGSPLHF
-	TRBV13	16	TRBJ2-3	-	TGTGCCAGCAGCGCCCGACAGGCTTCCTTCACAGATACGCAGTATTTT	CASSARQASFTDTQYF
-	TRBV5-5	13	TRBJ1-1	once	TGTGCCAGCAGCTTGAATCCAGTCAATGAAGCTTTCTTT	CASSLNPVNEAFF
TRBD2	TRBV2	15	TRBJ2-7	-	TGTGCCAGCTTTGGACTAGCGGGATGGCTTTACGAGCAGTACTTC	CASFGLAGWLYEQYF
-	TRBV6-5	17	TRBJ2-3	few	TGTGCCAGCAGCCCCAGCACGCAGGGAGGTAGTAGAGATACGCAGTATTTT	CASSPSTQGGSRDTQYF
TRBD1	TRBV9	15	TRBJ1-5	medium-sized	TGTGCCAGCAGTGAAAGGGGGGACAGTAATCAGCCCCAGCATTTT	CASSERGDSNQPQHF
-	TRBV12-3/TRBV12-4	16	TRBJ2-2	-	TGTGCCAGCACCACCTCCAGGGCCGGGAGCACCGGGGAGCTGTTTTTT	CASTTSRAGSTGELFF